Listed below are T cell receptor beta chains from one sample, sequenced in a study of cytotoxic CD8 clonotypes in ibrutinib-treated CLL. Clones were sequenced by immunoSEQ multiplex PCR, and TCRdb holds only the in-frame ones, with some missing. Among approximately 320,000 clones, over 55% were seen once, and the ten largest hold around 6.6%. The sequenced sample was PBMCs, obtained after 36 months of ibrutinib treatment. The receptor set was obtained from a human donor with chronic lymphocytic leukemia. The CDR3 runs from the conserved cysteine through the conserved F or W. A D gene is named only where the DNA matches it firmly. Size tells how often a clone was seen (once, few, many) or the class of an expanded clone, and some rows leave it out.

J gene | V gene | D gene | clone size | CDR3 DNA | CDR3 protein
TRBJ2-2 | TRBV7-6 | NA | NA | TGTGCCAGCAGCTTACTTGAGGGGGGCAAGCTGTTTTTT | CASSLLEGGKLFF
TRBJ2-7 | TRBV19 | NA | once | TGTGCCAGTAGTATAGGGCCGGGGAACCTCGAGCAGTACTTC | CASSIGPGNLEQYF
TRBJ2-3 | TRBV7-2 | NA | NA | TGTGCCAGCAGCTTAGGCGCCGGGACTTCAAATACGCAGTATTTT | CASSLGAGTSNTQYF
TRBJ1-4 | TRBV11-2 | TRBD1 | few | TGTGCCAGCAGCTTCGATCCGGGACAGTCCGAAAAACTGTTTTTT | CASSFDPGQSEKLFF
TRBJ2-2 | TRBV18 | NA | NA | TGTGCCAGCTCCCCGTTTACAGGGATCACCACCGGGGAGCTGTTTTTT | CASSPFTGITTGELFF
TRBJ2-7 | TRBV5-1 | TRBD2 | NA | TGCGCCAGCAGCTCAACTAGCGGAGCTACGAAGCAGTACTTC | CASSSTSGATKQYF
TRBJ2-5 | TRBV27 | NA | NA | TGTGCCACCCACCCTCCAGGGGAGCGGACCCAGTACTTC | CATHPPGERTQYF
TRBJ2-2 | TRBV6-5 | NA | few | TGTGCCAGCAGTTACTCGACGGGGGCCACCGGGGAGCTGTTTTTT | CASSYSTGATGELFF
TRBJ2-3 | TRBV15 | NA | NA | TGTGCCACCAGCAGAGATGAAATACGGGGCACAGATACGCAGTATTTT | CATSRDEIRGTDTQYF
TRBJ1-2 | TRBV6-1 | NA | few | TGTGCCAGCAGGGGACTTGGGGCGGCCTATGGCTACACCTTC | CASRGLGAAYGYTF
TRBJ2-7 | TRBV6-1 | NA | NA | TGTGCCAGCAGTGAAGGACTAACCTACGAGCAGTACTTC | CASSEGLTYEQYF
TRBJ2-1 | TRBV4-1 | NA | NA | TGCGCCAGCAGCCCCCCTTATCGGCATGACCGATACAATGAGCAGTTCTTC | CASSPPYRHDRYNEQFF
TRBJ2-1 | TRBV9 | TRBD2 | NA | TGTGCCAGCAGCGCGGGACTAGCGAAGAGGAATGAGCAGTTCTTC | CASSAGLAKRNEQFF
TRBJ1-6 | TRBV4-1 | TRBD1 | NA | TGCGCCAGCAGCCAAGAGAGGGACAGGGGGCCCATAGGGTTGGATTCACCCCTCCACTTT | CASSQERDRGPIGLDSPLHF
TRBJ1-1 | TRBV5-1 | NA | NA | TGCGCCAGCGCCCCTTTTAAGGGGGAATTCACTGAAGCTTTCTTT | CASAPFKGEFTEAFF
TRBJ1-2 | TRBV2 | NA | few | TGTGCCAGCAGCCCAAGACAGCATAACTATGGCTACACCTTC | CASSPRQHNYGYTF
TRBJ1-2 | TRBV7-9 | NA | NA | TGTGCCAGCAGCTTGGGAAACAACTATGGCTACACCTTC | CASSLGNNYGYTF
TRBJ2-7 | TRBV4-1 | TRBD2 | NA | TGCGCCAGCAGCCGCCAGACTAGCGGGTACGAGCAGTACTTC | CASSRQTSGYEQYF
TRBJ2-7 | TRBV4-1 | NA | NA | TGCGCCAGCAGCCCCGGACGCGGGACCTACGAGCAGTACTTC | CASSPGRGTYEQYF
TRBJ2-1 | TRBV7-6 | NA | NA | TGTGCCAGCAGCTTTTCTACAGGGTTTTTATACAATGAGCAGTTCTTC | CASSFSTGFLYNEQFF
TRBJ1-2 | TRBV19 | NA | NA | TGTGCCAGTAGTATGCCCTGGGGAGGCTACACCTTC | CASSMPWGGYTF